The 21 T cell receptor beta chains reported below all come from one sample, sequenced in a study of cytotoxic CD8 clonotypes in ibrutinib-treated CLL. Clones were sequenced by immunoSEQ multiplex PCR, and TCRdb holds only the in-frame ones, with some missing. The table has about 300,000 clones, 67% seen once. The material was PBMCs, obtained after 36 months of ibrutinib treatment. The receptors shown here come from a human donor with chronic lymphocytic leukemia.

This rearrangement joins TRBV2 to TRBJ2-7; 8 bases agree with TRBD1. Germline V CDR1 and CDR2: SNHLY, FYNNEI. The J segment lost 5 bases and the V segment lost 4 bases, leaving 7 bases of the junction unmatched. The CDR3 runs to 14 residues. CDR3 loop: CASSVGTGSNEQYF. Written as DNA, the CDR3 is TGTGCCAGCAGTGTTGGGACAGGTTCAAACGAGCAGTACTTC.

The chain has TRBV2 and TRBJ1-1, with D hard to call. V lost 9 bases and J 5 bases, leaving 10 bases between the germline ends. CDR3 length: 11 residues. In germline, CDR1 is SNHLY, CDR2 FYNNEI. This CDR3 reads CARSAGTEAFF. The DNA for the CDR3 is TGTGCCAGGAGCGCGGGGACTGAAGCTTTCTTT.

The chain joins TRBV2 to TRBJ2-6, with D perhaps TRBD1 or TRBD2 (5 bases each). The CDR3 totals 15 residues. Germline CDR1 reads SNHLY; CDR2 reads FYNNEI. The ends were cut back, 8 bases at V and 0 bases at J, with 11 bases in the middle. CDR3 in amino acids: CASLGGSSGANVLTF. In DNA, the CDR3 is TGTGCCAGCCTTGGGGGATCCTCTGGGGCCAACGTCCTGACTTTC.

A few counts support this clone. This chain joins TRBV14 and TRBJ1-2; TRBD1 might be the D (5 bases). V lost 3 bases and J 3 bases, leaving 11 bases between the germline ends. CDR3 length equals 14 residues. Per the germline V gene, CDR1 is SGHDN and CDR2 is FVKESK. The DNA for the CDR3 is TGTGCCAGCAGCCAGTTCATGGGGGACTATGGCTACACCTTC. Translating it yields CASSQFMGDYGYTF. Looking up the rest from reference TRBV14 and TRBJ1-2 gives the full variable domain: EAGVTQFPSHSVIEKGQTVTLRCDPISGHDNLYWYRRVMGKEIKFLLHFVKESKQDESGMPNNRFLAERTGGTYSTLKVQPAELEDSGVYFCASSQFMGDYGYTFGSGTRLTVV.

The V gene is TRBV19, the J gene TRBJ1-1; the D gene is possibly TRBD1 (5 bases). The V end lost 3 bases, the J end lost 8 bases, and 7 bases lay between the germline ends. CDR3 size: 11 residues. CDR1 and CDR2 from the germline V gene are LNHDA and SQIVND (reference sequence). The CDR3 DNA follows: TGTGCCAGTAGTATGTGGGGCGAAGCTTTCTTT. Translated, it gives CASSMWGEAFF.

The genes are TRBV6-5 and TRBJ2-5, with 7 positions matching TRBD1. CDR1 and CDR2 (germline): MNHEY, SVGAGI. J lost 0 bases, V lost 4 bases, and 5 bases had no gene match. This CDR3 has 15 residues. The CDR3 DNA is TGTGCCAGCAGTTCTCGAACAGGGGACCAAGAGACCCAGTACTTC. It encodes CASSSRTGDQETQYF.

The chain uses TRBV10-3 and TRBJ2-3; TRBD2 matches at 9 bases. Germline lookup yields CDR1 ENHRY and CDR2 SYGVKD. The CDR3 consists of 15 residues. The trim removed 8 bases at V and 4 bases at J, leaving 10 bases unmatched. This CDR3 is CAIGIAGVSADTQYF. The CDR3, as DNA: TGTGCCATCGGGATAGCGGGAGTGTCAGCAGATACGCAGTATTTT.

CDR3 loop: CASSLYRTSGTETQYF. The CDR3, as DNA: TGTGCCAGCAGTTTATACCGGACTAGCGGGACGGAGACCCAGTACTTC. J is TRBJ2-5 and V is TRBV28; TRBD2 matches at 12 bases. Germline V CDR1 and CDR2: MDHEN, SYDVKM. The CDR3 extends over 16 amino acids. V lost 1 base to trimming and J lost 5 bases; unmatched junction nucleotides: 5.

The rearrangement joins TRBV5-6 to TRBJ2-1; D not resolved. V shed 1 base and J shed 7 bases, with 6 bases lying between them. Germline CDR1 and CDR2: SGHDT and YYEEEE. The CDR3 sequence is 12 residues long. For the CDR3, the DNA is TGTGCCAGCAGCTTGAGCCTTAATGAGCAGTTCTTC. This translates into CASSLSLNEQFF.

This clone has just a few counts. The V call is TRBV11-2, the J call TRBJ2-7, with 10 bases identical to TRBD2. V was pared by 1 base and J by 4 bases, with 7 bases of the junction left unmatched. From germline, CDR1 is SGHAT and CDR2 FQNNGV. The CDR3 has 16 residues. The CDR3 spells CASSLVGPSGRYEQYF. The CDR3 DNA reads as TGTGCCAGCAGCTTAGTTGGCCCTAGCGGGAGATACGAGCAGTACTTC.

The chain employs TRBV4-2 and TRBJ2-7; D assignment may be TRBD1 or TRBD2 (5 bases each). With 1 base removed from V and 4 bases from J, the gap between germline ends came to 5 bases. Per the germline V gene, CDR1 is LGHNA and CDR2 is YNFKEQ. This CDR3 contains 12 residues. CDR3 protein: CASSQGGYEQYF. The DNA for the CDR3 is TGTGCCAGCAGCCAAGGGGGGTACGAGCAGTACTTC.

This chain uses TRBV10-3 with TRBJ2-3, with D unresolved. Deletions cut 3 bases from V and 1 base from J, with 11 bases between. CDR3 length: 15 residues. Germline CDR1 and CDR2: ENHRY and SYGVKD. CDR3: CAISEGVLGTDTQYF. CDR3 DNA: TGTGCCATCAGTGAAGGTGTGCTTGGCACAGATACGCAGTATTTT.

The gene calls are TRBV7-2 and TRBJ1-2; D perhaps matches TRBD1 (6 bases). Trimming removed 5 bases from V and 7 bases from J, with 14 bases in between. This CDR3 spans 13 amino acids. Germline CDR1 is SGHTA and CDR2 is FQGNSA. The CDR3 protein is CASSLARGGGYTF. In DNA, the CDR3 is TGTGCCAGCAGCCTCGCCAGGGGTGGTGGCTACACCTTC.

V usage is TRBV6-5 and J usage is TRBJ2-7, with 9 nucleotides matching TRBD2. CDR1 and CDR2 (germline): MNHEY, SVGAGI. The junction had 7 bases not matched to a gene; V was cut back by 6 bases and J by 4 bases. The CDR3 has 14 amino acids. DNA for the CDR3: TGTGCCAGCAGCCCGACTAGCGGAGCTTACGAGCAGTACTTC. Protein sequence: CASSPTSGAYEQYF.

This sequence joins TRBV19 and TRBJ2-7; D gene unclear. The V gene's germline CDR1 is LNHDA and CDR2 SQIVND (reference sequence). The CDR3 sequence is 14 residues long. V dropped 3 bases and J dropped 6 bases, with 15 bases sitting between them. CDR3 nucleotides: TGTGCCAGTAGTATTCCGGGCAGGCCGCGCGAGCAGTACTTC. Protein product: CASSIPGRPREQYF.

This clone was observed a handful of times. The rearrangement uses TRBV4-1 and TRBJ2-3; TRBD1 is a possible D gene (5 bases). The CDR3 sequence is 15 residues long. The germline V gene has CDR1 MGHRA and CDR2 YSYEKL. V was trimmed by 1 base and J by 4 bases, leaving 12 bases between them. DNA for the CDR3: TGCGCCAGCAGCCAAGTCGGCAGGGCGGCAGATACGCAGTATTTT. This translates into CASSQVGRAADTQYF.

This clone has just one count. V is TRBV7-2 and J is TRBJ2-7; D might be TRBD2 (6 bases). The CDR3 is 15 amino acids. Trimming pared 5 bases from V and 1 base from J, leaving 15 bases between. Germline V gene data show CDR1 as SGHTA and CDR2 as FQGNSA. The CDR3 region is CASSSGGIVSYEQYF. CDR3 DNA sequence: TGTGCCAGCAGCAGTGGGGGGATCGTGTCCTACGAGCAGTACTTC.

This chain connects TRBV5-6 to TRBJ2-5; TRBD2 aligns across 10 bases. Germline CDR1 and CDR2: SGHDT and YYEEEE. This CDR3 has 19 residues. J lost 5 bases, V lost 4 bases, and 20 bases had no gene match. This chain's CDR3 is CASSPEPIVAGGRGETQYF. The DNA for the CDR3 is TGTGCCAGCAGCCCCGAGCCTATTGTAGCGGGAGGACGAGGGGAGACCCAGTACTTC.

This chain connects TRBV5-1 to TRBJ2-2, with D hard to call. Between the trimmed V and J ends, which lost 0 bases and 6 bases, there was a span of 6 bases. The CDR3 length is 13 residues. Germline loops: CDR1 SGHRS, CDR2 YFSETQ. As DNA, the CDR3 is TGCGCCAGCAGCTTGGATGGGTCCGGGGAGCTGTTTTTT. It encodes CASSLDGSGELFF.

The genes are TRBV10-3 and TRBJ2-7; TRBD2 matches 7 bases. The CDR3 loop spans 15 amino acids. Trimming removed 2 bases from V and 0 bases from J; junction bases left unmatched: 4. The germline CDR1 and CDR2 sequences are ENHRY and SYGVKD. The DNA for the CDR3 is TGTGCCATCAGTGAGCAGCGGGGTAGCTCCTACGAGCAGTACTTC. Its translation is CAISEQRGSSYEQYF.

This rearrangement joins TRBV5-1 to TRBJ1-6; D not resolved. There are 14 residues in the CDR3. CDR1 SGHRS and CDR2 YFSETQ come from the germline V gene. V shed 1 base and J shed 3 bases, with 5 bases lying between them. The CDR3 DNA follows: TGCGCCAGCAGCTTGAACAGCTATAATTCACCCCTCCACTTT. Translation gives CASSLNSYNSPLHF.